This T cell receptor beta chain was documented in a study of blood T cell repertoires in COVID-19. The V gene's germline CDR1 is MDHEN and CDR2 SYDVKM. Deletions cut 3 bases from V and 4 bases from J, with 9 bases between. The CDR3 has 13 amino acids. The repertoire was sequenced with immunoSEQ multiplex PCR; TCRdb's copy has only in-frame clones and lacks some. The sample consists of 200,000 to 250,000 clones, around 84% of them appearing once. This sequence joins TRBV28 and TRBJ2-5; D is possibly TRBD1 (5 bases). The origin of this receptor is an elderly man with acute or convalescent COVID-19. The sample comprised peripheral blood. The CDR3 DNA reads as TGTGCCAGCAGTTTGCTACAGGTAGAGACCCAGTACTTC. This encodes CASSLLQVETQYF.